These T cell receptor beta chains were read from a single sample in a study of identical twins. TCRdb reanalysed the 5' RACE reads using MiXCR and keeps one entry per CDR3 protein. The sample shows 250,000 to 350,000 distinct CDR3 sequences, approximately 8.5% of them seen only once. The sample was also linked to a second study, of yellow fever vaccine responses in identical twins.

The specimen sequenced was memory (CD45RO+) T cells sorted from blood. Receptors originate from a woman younger than 35 in good health. Both conserved end residues are part of each CDR3. Fields, in order: D gene, CDR3 length, J gene, clone size, V gene, CDR3 protein, CDR3 DNA. The D gene is left open where the match is weak. Expanded clones are given a class, and other clones once, few, many or no size at all.

TRBD1 15 TRBJ1-1 many TRBV20-1 CSASVDRGRSGEAFF TGCAGTGCTAGTGTTGACAGGGGGCGGTCAGGTGAAGCTTTCTTT
TRBD2 18 TRBJ2-1 many TRBV20-1 CSARVPLLGLASNNEQFF TGCAGTGCTAGAGTCCCCCTTTTGGGACTAGCGAGCAACAATGAGCAGTTCTTC
TRBD2 15 TRBJ2-3 few TRBV10-1 CASSATSRGTDTQYF TGCGCCAGCAGTGCGACTAGCAGGGGCACAGATACGCAGTATTTT
TRBD2 13 TRBJ2-5 many TRBV29-1 CSANGRAQETQYF TGCAGCGCAAACGGGAGGGCCCAAGAGACCCAGTACTTC
. 15 TRBJ2-5 few TRBV28 CASSFRGGGLETQYF TGTGCCAGCAGTTTTAGGGGAGGAGGCTTGGAGACCCAGTACTTC
. 13 TRBJ2-2 few TRBV15 CATSRVGTGELFF TGTGCCACCAGCAGGGTGGGCACCGGGGAGCTGTTTTTT
TRBD1 13 TRBJ2-7 many TRBV2 CASSGQGKYEQYF TGTGCCAGCAGTGGACAGGGAAAGTACGAGCAGTACTTC
. 16 TRBJ2-2 . TRBV9 CASSLLGGVNTGELFF TGTGCCAGCAGCCTTCTGGGGGGAGTAAACACCGGGGAGCTGTTTTTT
. 14 TRBJ2-3 . TRBV4-1 CASREAGSTDTQYF TGCGCCAGCAGGGAGGCAGGTAGCACAGATACGCAGTATTTT
TRBD2 20 TRBJ2-3 . TRBV20-1 CSARPTYGRGVLEGTDTQYF TGCAGTGCTAGACCCACGTATGGGCGGGGGGTACTAGAAGGCACAGATACGCAGTATTTT
. 17 TRBJ2-1 . TRBV3-1 CASSQGGRVWSYNEQFF TGTGCCAGCAGCCAAGGGGGTAGGGTTTGGTCCTACAATGAGCAGTTCTTC
. 13 TRBJ2-1 . TRBV11-3 CASNTAIYNEQFF TGTGCCAGCAACACAGCGATATACAATGAGCAGTTCTTC
. 13 TRBJ2-7 few TRBV6-5 CASSYQHSYEQYF TGTGCCAGCAGTTACCAACACTCCTACGAGCAGTACTTC
. 17 TRBJ2-1 few TRBV20-1 CSARDNTGGGPLHEQFF TGCAGTGCTAGAGATAACACAGGGGGAGGGCCTCTGCATGAGCAGTTCTTC
. 16 TRBJ1-1 few TRBV5-1 CASNPIGSYMNTEAFF TGCGCCAGCAATCCAATCGGAAGTTACATGAACACTGAAGCTTTCTTT
. 16 TRBJ1-1 few TRBV12-5 CASGLVLLGSNTEAFF TGTGCTAGTGGTTTGGTACTTCTGGGTTCGAACACTGAAGCTTTCTTT
TRBD2 15 TRBJ2-1 many TRBV12-3/TRBV12-4 CASSPSGRSYNEQFF TGTGCCAGCAGCCCCAGCGGGAGATCATACAATGAGCAGTTCTTC
. 13 TRBJ1-4 many TRBV29-1 CSVRSGGGEKLFF TGCAGCGTTAGAAGCGGTGGGGGGGAAAAACTGTTTTTT
TRBD2 13 TRBJ2-1 many TRBV3-1 CATTGGSYNEQFF TGTGCCACCACGGGGGGCTCCTACAATGAGCAGTTCTTC
. 13 TRBJ1-2 few TRBV6-5 CASSLRQGYGYTF TGTGCCAGCAGTTTGAGGCAGGGGTATGGCTACACCTTC
. 14 TRBJ2-5 many TRBV6-2/TRBV6-3 CASSYHTLGQTQYF TGTGCCAGCAGTTACCACACCTTGGGGCAGACCCAGTACTTC
TRBD1 12 TRBJ2-1 many TRBV12-3/TRBV12-4 CASRGQGNEQFF TGTGCCAGCAGGGGACAGGGGAATGAGCAGTTCTTC
TRBD2 15 TRBJ2-1 . TRBV12-3/TRBV12-4 CASNKAGVGYNEQFF TGTGCCAGCAACAAAGCGGGAGTCGGGTACAATGAGCAGTTCTTC
TRBD1 12 TRBJ1-2 many TRBV29-1 CSVKTGQSGYTF TGCAGCGTCAAGACAGGGCAGTCAGGCTACACCTTC
. 13 TRBJ1-1 many TRBV2 CASKTGLETEAFF TGTGCCAGCAAAACGGGGTTGGAAACTGAAGCTTTCTTT
TRBD1 14 TRBJ1-1 . TRBV7-6 CASSFLAGGDEAFF TGTGCCAGCAGCTTCCTCGCAGGGGGCGACGAAGCTTTCTTT
TRBD1 13 TRBJ1-3 many TRBV20-1 CSAFNRGGNTIYF TGCAGTGCTTTTAACAGGGGTGGAAACACCATATATTTT
TRBD2 16 TRBJ2-5 . TRBV9 CASTVGLAGVQETQYF TGTGCCAGCACCGTCGGATTAGCGGGAGTTCAAGAGACCCAGTACTTC
. 14 TRBJ1-2 few TRBV4-1 CASSQASLNYGYTF TGCGCCAGCAGCCAAGCCAGTCTTAACTATGGCTACACCTTC
TRBD2 14 TRBJ2-2 many TRBV29-1 CSVSGTSGAGELFF TGCAGCGTCTCCGGGACTAGCGGGGCCGGGGAGCTGTTTTTT
TRBD2 15 TRBJ2-3 . TRBV27 CASSKSRGETDTQYF TGTGCCAGCAGTAAAAGCCGGGGGGAAACAGATACGCAGTATTTT
. 11 TRBJ1-2 many TRBV28 CASSPGYGYTF TGTGCCAGCAGCCCAGGGTATGGCTACACCTTC
. 12 TRBJ2-3 many TRBV24-1 CATRGGTDTQYF TGTGCCACCAGAGGGGGCACAGATACGCAGTATTTT
. 14 TRBJ2-3 few TRBV27 CASSIRPSTDTQYF TGTGCCAGCAGTATTAGACCCAGCACAGATACGCAGTATTTT
. 15 TRBJ1-1 . TRBV7-9 CASRPQHRSWTEAFF TGTGCCAGCAGACCCCAACACCGAAGTTGGACTGAAGCTTTCTTT
. 14 TRBJ2-7 . TRBV25-1 CASSRQGPNYEQYF TGTGCCAGCAGTAGACAAGGGCCAAACTACGAGCAGTACTTC
TRBD1 11 TRBJ2-4 few TRBV19 CASSSRDRQYF TGTGCCAGTAGTTCCCGGGACAGACAGTACTTC
. 17 TRBJ1-3 . TRBV4-1 CASSQAEGASSGNTIYF TGCGCCAGCAGCCAAGCGGAAGGGGCCAGCTCTGGAAACACCATATATTTT
. 13 TRBJ1-6 many TRBV7-3 CASSFEYNSPLHF TGTGCCAGCAGTTTCGAATATAATTCACCCCTCCACTTT